This T cell receptor (beta chain) was obtained from a study of T cell responses to AZD1222 COVID-19 vaccine. The study's findings and limits: Donors were mostly white British, more females; clonal diversity possibly underestimated. Spike-specific TCR breadth and depth grew following two AZD1222 doses.

This clone was seen a single time. Its antigen is undetermined. Here immunoSEQ multiplex PCR was the method, and the copy in TCRdb shows in-frame clones only, minus some. The table records roughly 93,000 clones, approximately 89% of them present only once. This clonotype was obtained from an adult who received the AZD1222 COVID-19 vaccine. Sequencing was performed on peripheral blood, taken 28 days after the second AZD1222 dose.

CDR3 residues: CASSSIRNTEAFF. The DNA of the CDR3 is TGTGCCAGCAGCTCCATCAGGAACACTGAAGCTTTCTTT. The rearrangement links TRBV14 to TRBJ1-1; D ambiguous. Trimming removed 5 bases from V and 1 base from J, with 8 bases in between. CDR1 is SGHDN and CDR2 is FVKESK in the germline V gene. The CDR3 consists of 13 residues.